The 27 T cell receptor beta chains given below trace back to one sample, sequenced in a study of blood T cell repertoires in COVID-19. The table came from immunoSEQ multiplex PCR; TCRdb's copy has only in-frame clones and leaves some out. In the table there are fewer than 250,000 clones, approximately 79% of which are singletons. The specimen sequenced was peripheral blood. The receptors originated from a woman aged 50 to 60 with acute or convalescent COVID-19.

The chain couples TRBV7-9 to TRBJ2-3; maybe TRBD1 (5 bases). Trimming shortened V by 2 bases and J by 0 bases, and 12 bases separated the two germline ends. Germline CDR1 and CDR2: SEHNR and FQNEAQ (reference sequence). The CDR3 is made up of 16 amino acids. CDR3 residues: CASSLLTAGSTDTQYF. The CDR3 DNA follows: TGTGCCAGCAGCTTACTGACAGCCGGCAGCACAGATACGCAGTATTTT.

This clone was seen only a few times. The chain links TRBV5-1 to TRBJ2-1; 13 bases fit TRBD2. Germline-derived CDR1 and CDR2 are SGHRS and YFSETQ. CDR3 size: 16 residues. The V segment lost 3 bases and the J segment 8 bases; nucleotides outside the gene matches: 8. DNA of the CDR3: TGCGCCAGCAGCTCTTTACTAGCGGGAGGGCCGGATGAGCAGTTCTTC. This codes for CASSSLLAGGPDEQFF.

The rearrangement uses TRBV11-2 and TRBJ2-5, with 8 nucleotides matching TRBD2. V lost 4 bases and J lost 3; bases outside the gene matches: 13. The CDR3 contains 17 residues. CDR1 and CDR2 (germline): SGHAT, FQNNGV. CDR3 bases: TGTGCCAGCAGCTCCCAGGCCCGAAGTAGCGGGAAAGAGACCCAGTACTTC. Its protein is CASSSQARSSGKETQYF.

This clone was seen only once. This sequence joins TRBV7-6 and TRBJ2-7; TRBD2 is a possible D gene (5 bases). The CDR3 sequence is 13 residues long. V shed 1 base and J shed 6 bases, with 10 bases lying between them. The germline V gene encodes CDR1 SGHVS and CDR2 FNYEAQ. CDR3 amino acids: CASSLVASSEQYF. The CDR3 nucleotides are TGTGCCAGCAGCTTAGTGGCTAGCAGCGAGCAGTACTTC.

This clone was picked up a small number of times. The chain is built from TRBV7-2 and TRBJ1-6, with 7 nucleotides matching TRBD1. The V segment lost 5 bases and the J segment 9 bases; nucleotides outside the gene matches: 10. The CDR3 has 15 amino acids. Germline V gene sequence: CDR1 SGHTA, CDR2 FQGNSA. The chain's CDR3 is CASSPEGARASPLHF. In nucleotides, the CDR3 is TGTGCCAGCAGCCCGGAGGGGGCGCGGGCTTCACCCCTCCACTTT.

The CDR3 DNA reads as TGTGCCAGCAGTGAAGCGGGCAGAGACGGCTACACCTTC. It translates to CASSEAGRDGYTF. This chain connects TRBV6-1 to TRBJ1-2; no reliable D call. The CDR3 totals 13 residues. CDR1 is MNHNS, CDR2 SASEGT, per germline. Trimming cost V 0 bases and J 8 bases, with 10 bases left between them.

This chain connects TRBV9 to TRBJ2-4; perhaps TRBD2 as D (5 bases). The length of the CDR3 is 15 residues. With 0 bases removed from V and 2 bases from J, the gap between germline ends came to 9 bases. Germline V CDR1 and CDR2: SGDLS, YYNGEE. CDR3 DNA sequence: TGTGCCAGCAGCGTAGACGGGGATCCCAAAAACATTCAGTACTTC. As protein: CASSVDGDPKNIQYF.

V is TRBV19 and J is TRBJ1-5, with 8 positions matching TRBD1. V lost 3 bases and J lost 6; bases outside the gene matches: 7. Looked up from germline, CDR1 is LNHDA and CDR2 is SQIVND (reference sequence). The CDR3 totals 15 residues. As DNA, the CDR3 is TGTGCCAGTAGTATCCCAGGGGGCACGAGTCAGCCCCAGCATTTT. It specifies CASSIPGGTSQPQHF. The full variable domain, with the rest looked up from reference TRBV19 and TRBJ1-5, is DGGITQSPKYLFRKEGQNVTLSCEQNLNHDAMYWYRQDPGQGLRLIYYSQIVNDFQKGDIAEGYSVSREKKESFPLTVTSAQKNPTAFYLCASSIPGGTSQPQHFGDGTRLSIL.

This chain connects TRBV6-5 to TRBJ2-7, with 9 bases that match TRBD1. This CDR3 is built from 13 residues. J gave up 3 bases and V 6 bases, and 3 bases lay outside the gene matches. Germline V gene data show CDR1 as MNHEY and CDR2 as SVGAGI. DNA of the CDR3: TGTGCCAGCAGGACGGGACAGGGCTACGAGCAGTACTTC. Its protein product is CASRTGQGYEQYF.

This clone occurred once. The genes are TRBV28 and TRBJ1-5; 7 bases are a match to TRBD1. Germline loops: CDR1 MDHEN, CDR2 SYDVKM. With V trimmed by 6 bases and J by 0 bases, 14 bases remained unmatched. This CDR3 has 18 amino acids. The CDR3 loop is CASRTKTGTENSNQPQHF. The CDR3, as DNA: TGTGCCAGCAGGACGAAGACCGGGACAGAAAATAGCAATCAGCCCCAGCATTTT. Full variable domain (missing parts from reference TRBV28 and TRBJ1-5): DVKVTQSSRYLVKRTGEKVFLECVQDMDHENMFWYRQDPGLGLRLIYFSYDVKMKEKGDIPEGYSVSREKKERFSLILESASTNQTSMYLCASRTKTGTENSNQPQHFGDGTRLSIL.

This sequence joins TRBV7-9 and TRBJ2-7, with 12 bases fitting TRBD2. The ends lost 5 bases at V and 2 bases at J; junction bases unmatched: 4. The CDR3 is 15 residues long. Germline lookup yields CDR1 SEHNR and CDR2 FQNEAQ (reference sequence). This chain's CDR3 is CASSPRTSGAYEQYF. The CDR3 DNA follows: TGTGCCAGCAGCCCCCGGACTAGCGGGGCCTACGAGCAGTACTTC.

The chain has TRBV29-1 and TRBJ2-2; D is ambiguous. Germline V gene lookup returns CDR1 SQVTM and CDR2 ANQGSEA. CDR3 length: 12 residues. V was shortened by 6 bases and J by 6 bases, with 11 bases between the two germline ends. CDR3 sequence reads: CSVHSGSGELFF. As DNA, the CDR3 is TGCAGCGTACACAGTGGATCCGGGGAGCTGTTTTTT.

The chain uses TRBV3-1 (or the pseudogene TRBV3-2) and TRBJ2-3, with 12 bases aligning to TRBD1. Trimming removed 8 bases from V and 4 bases from J; junction bases left unmatched: 1. Germline lookup yields CDR1 LGHDT and CDR2 YNNKEL (reference sequence). There are 13 residues in the CDR3. The CDR3 loop reads CASGDRGPDTQYF. Written as DNA, the CDR3 is TGTGCCAGCGGGGACAGGGGGCCAGATACGCAGTATTTT.

The chain joins TRBV29-1 to TRBJ1-1; D unclear. The CDR3 runs to 13 residues. Between the trimmed V and J ends, which lost 4 bases and 0 bases, there was a span of 9 bases. Germline values: CDR1 SQVTM, CDR2 ANQGSEA. This chain's CDR3 is CSVASGMNTEAFF. In nucleotides, the CDR3 is TGCAGCGTTGCGTCAGGCATGAACACTGAAGCTTTCTTT.

The V and J genes are TRBV10-3 and TRBJ2-3; 9 nucleotides match TRBD2. This CDR3 is built from 15 residues. J lost 6 bases, V lost 8 bases, and 12 bases had no gene match. Germline loops: CDR1 ENHRY, CDR2 SYGVKD. CDR3: CAICNGSGGRDTQYF. The DNA for the CDR3 is TGTGCCATCTGTAACGGTAGCGGGGGCCGGGATACGCAGTATTTT.

The chain couples TRBV24-1 to TRBJ2-1; the D gene is possibly TRBD1 (6 bases). The germline V and J ends were trimmed by 3 bases and 7 bases, with 15 bases remaining between them. Germline-derived CDR1 and CDR2 are KGHDR and SFDVKD. The CDR3 is made up of 15 amino acids. In nucleotides, the CDR3 is TGTGCCACCAGTGATCCACAGGGTGTAGGGAATGAGCAGTTCTTC. Encoded protein: CATSDPQGVGNEQFF.

The chain couples TRBV9 to TRBJ1-2, with D unclear. CDR3 length equals 14 residues. V dropped 3 bases and J dropped 5 bases, with 14 bases sitting between them. Germline CDR1 is SGDLS and CDR2 is YYNGEE. CDR3 DNA sequence: TGTGCCAGCAGCGAGCGTGGCAGCTCTTATGGCTACACCTTC. It encodes CASSERGSSYGYTF. Complete variable domain (other parts from reference TRBV9 and TRBJ1-2): DSGVTQTPKHLITATGQRVTLRCSPRSGDLSVYWYQQSLDQGLQFLIQYYNGEERAKGNILERFSAQQFPDLHSELNLSSLELGDSALYFCASSERGSSYGYTFGSGTRLTVV.

In this sample, this clone turned up once. The chain uses TRBV9 and TRBJ1-2, with TRBD1 matching 10 bases. V shed 4 bases, J shed 4 bases, and the junction held 16 bases outside the gene matches. CDR1 SGDLS and CDR2 YYNGEE come from the germline V gene. The CDR3 consists of 18 residues. Written as DNA, the CDR3 is TGTGCCAGCAGCTCCCGTAAGGACCCCAGACAGGGGGCCTATGGCTACACCTTC. Amino acids: CASSSRKDPRQGAYGYTF.

The V gene is TRBV6-5, the J gene TRBJ1-4, with a tentative D call TRBD1 (5 bases). With 5 bases removed from V and 3 bases from J, the gap between germline ends came to 10 bases. CDR1 and CDR2 from the germline V gene are MNHEY and SVGAGI. This CDR3 is built from 14 residues. DNA of the CDR3: TGTGCCAGCAGTCCAGGGTTGCCTAATGAAAAACTGTTTTTT. Amino acid sequence: CASSPGLPNEKLFF.

This clone showed up just a few times. V gene TRBV27 combines with J gene TRBJ1-2, with 7 bases that match TRBD1. V trimming: 0 bases; J trimming: 3 bases; junction bases outside the gene matches: 10. This CDR3 has 17 residues. Germline CDR1 and CDR2: MNHEY and SMNVEV (reference sequence). The CDR3 here is CASSLSRQGKPYYGYTF. The CDR3 nucleotides are TGTGCCAGCAGTTTATCGAGACAGGGAAAGCCCTACTATGGCTACACCTTC.

CDR3 residues: CASSLSGDYQPQHF. Here the CDR3 DNA reads TGTGCCAGCAGCTTGTCCGGGGATTATCAGCCCCAGCATTTT. V is TRBV5-6 and J is TRBJ1-5, with no clear D. Trimming removed 1 base at V and 5 bases at J, with 10 bases between. The length of the CDR3 is 14 residues. Germline assignment: CDR1 SGHDT and CDR2 YYEEEE.

The rearrangement uses TRBV9 and TRBJ2-5, with a possible D match to TRBD2 (7 bases). CDR3 size: 15 residues. Germline V gene sequence: CDR1 SGDLS, CDR2 YYNGEE. V was cut by 0 bases and J by 0 bases, with 9 bases left in between. The CDR3 DNA sequence: TGTGCCAGCAGCGTAGAGGGGGGGTACCAAGAGACCCAGTACTTC. This encodes CASSVEGGYQETQYF.

This clone was seen a few times. The rearrangement joins TRBV19 to TRBJ2-2, with a tentative D call TRBD2 (6 bases). The V end was cut by 6 bases, the J end by 4 bases, with 24 bases between. Germline V CDR1 and CDR2: LNHDA, SQIVND (reference sequence). The CDR3 length is 18 residues. The CDR3, as DNA: TGTGCCAGTAGCCACGGTGGCGGACCCGCGCGGGGCACCGGGGAGCTGTTTTTT. Protein sequence: CASSHGGGPARGTGELFF.

The V gene is TRBV5-4, the J gene TRBJ1-2; TRBD1 agrees at 7 bases. The CDR3 runs to 14 residues. V dropped 1 base and J dropped 5; count of bases not matched to a gene: 5. Germline V gives CDR1 SGHNT, CDR2 YYREEE (reference sequence). The CDR3 DNA reads TGTGCCAGCAGCTTGAGGGGGCAGGTTTATGGCTACACCTTC. This sequence encodes CASSLRGQVYGYTF.

The chain uses TRBV3-1 (or the pseudogene TRBV3-2) and TRBJ1-1; tentatively, D is TRBD1 (5 bases). V was pared by 2 bases and J by 5 bases, with 12 bases between. The CDR3 has 14 residues. CDR1 is LGHDT, CDR2 YNNKEL, per germline (reference sequence). CDR3 loop: CASSQFSRGTEAFF. In DNA, the CDR3 is TGTGCCAGCAGCCAATTCAGTCGGGGGACTGAAGCTTTCTTT.

The V call is TRBV28, the J call TRBJ1-2; unclear D gene. V was clipped by 5 bases and J by 1 base, with 8 bases between them. The CDR3 extends over 13 amino acids. Germline lookup yields CDR1 MDHEN and CDR2 SYDVKM. Here the CDR3 DNA reads TGTGCCAGCAGTAACGACATTAACTATGGCTACACCTTC. Encoded protein: CASSNDINYGYTF.

This chain joins TRBV7-2 and TRBJ1-2; 8 bases map to TRBD1. Unmatched junction bases numbered 6, after V lost 5 bases and J lost 1 base. The CDR3 is 15 residues long. Germline-derived CDR1 and CDR2 are SGHTA and FQGNSA. DNA of the CDR3: TGTGCCAGCAGCAAGGACAGGGAGAGTAACTATGGCTACACCTTC. Protein sequence: CASSKDRESNYGYTF.